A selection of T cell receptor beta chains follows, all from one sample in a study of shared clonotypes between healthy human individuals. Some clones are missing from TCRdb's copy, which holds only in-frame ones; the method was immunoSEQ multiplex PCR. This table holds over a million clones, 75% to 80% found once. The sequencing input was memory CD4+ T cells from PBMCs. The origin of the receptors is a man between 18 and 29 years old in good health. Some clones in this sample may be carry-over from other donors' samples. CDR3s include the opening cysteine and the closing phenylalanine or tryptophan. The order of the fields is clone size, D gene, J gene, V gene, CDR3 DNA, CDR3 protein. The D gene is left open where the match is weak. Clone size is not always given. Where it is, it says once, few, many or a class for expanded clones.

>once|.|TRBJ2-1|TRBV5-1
TGCGCCAGCAGCTTGGCCAGCTTTTGGTTCTTC
CASSLASFWFF
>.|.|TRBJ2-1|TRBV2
TGTGCCAGCAGTGGAAGTAATGAGCAGTTCTTC
CASSGSNEQFF
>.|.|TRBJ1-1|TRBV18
TGTGCCAGCTCACCGGGAAGTGAAGCTTTCTTT
CASSPGSEAFF
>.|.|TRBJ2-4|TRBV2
TGTGCCAGCAGTGAAGGTCTAGGGTTTCCCAAAAACATTCAGTACTTC
CASSEGLGFPKNIQYF
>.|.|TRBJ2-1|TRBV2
TGTGCCAGCAGCACCGGGACTGCAATCGAGCAGTTCTTC
CASSTGTAIEQFF
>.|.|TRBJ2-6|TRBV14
TGTGCCAGCAGCCAAGCGGCTCGTCGGGCCAACGTCCTGACTTTC
CASSQAARRANVLTF
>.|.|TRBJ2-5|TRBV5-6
TGTGCCAGCTCCCTCTTCAATCTCCAAGAGACCCAGTACTTC
CASSLFNLQETQYF
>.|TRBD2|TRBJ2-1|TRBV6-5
TGTGCCAGCTCCCTTGTTCGGACGGGAGGGAATGAGCAGTTCTTC
CASSLVRTGGNEQFF
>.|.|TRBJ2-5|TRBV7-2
TGTGCCAGCAGCTTAACCAGCGGTTTGCAAGAGACCCAGTACTTC
CASSLTSGLQETQYF
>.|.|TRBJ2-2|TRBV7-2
TGTGCCAGCAGCCACGGTACGAACACCGGGGAGCTGTTTTTT
CASSHGTNTGELFF
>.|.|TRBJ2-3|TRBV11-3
TGTGCCAGCAGCTTAGGCATTGAGAGCACAGATACGCAGTATTTT
CASSLGIESTDTQYF
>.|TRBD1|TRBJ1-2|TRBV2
TGTGCCAGCAGGGACAGGGTCGACTATGGCTACACCTTC
CASRDRVDYGYTF
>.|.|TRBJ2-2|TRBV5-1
TGCGCCAGCAGCCCGCTCTGGGGTGACGAGCTGTTTTTT
CASSPLWGDELFF
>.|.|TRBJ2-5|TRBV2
TGTGCCAGTGGGGCAGGGTTAGGAGAGACCCAGTACTTC
CASGAGLGETQYF
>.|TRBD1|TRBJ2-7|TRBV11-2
TGTGCCAGCAGCCCTCCATTTGGGACAGGGAGTTCCTACGAGCAGTACTTC
CASSPPFGTGSSYEQYF
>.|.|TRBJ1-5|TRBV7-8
TGTGCCAGCAGCTTAGGGCAGGCCGGGGATCAGCCCCAGCATTTT
CASSLGQAGDQPQHF
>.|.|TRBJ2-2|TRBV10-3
TGTGCCATCAGTGGAGGCGGGTCAATTGGCGGGGAGCTGTTTTTT
CAISGGGSIGGELFF
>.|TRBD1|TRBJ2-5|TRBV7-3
TGTGCCAGCAGCTTAGCGGGACAGGGGAAAGAGACCCAGTACTTC
CASSLAGQGKETQYF
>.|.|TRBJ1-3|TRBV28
TGTGCCAGCAGTACCCGATTTTTCTCTGGAAACACCATATATTTT
CASSTRFFSGNTIYF
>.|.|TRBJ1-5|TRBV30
TGTGCCTGGAGCTGGCAGGGCTCTCAGCCCCAGCATTTT
CAWSWQGSQPQHF
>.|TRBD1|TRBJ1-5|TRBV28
TGTGCCAGCAGCCTGGACAGGTTACAGCCCCAGCATTTT
CASSLDRLQPQHF
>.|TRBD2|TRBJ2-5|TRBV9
TGTGCCAGCAGCCCCGACCCCGGGGGGGAGGAGACCCAGTACTTC
CASSPDPGGEETQYF
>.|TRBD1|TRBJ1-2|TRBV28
TGTGCCAGCAGTTTCGACAGGGGGCGGTTTGGCTACACCTTC
CASSFDRGRFGYTF
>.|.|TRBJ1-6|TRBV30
TGTGCCTGGAGCCAGGGCTGGTCACCCCTCCACTTT
CAWSQGWSPLHF
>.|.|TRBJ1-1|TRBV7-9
TGTGCCAGCAGCTTGAACAGTAACACTGAAGCTTTCTTT
CASSLNSNTEAFF
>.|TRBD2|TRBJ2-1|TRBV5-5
TGTGCCAGCAGCATACTAGCGGACTCCTACAATGAGCAGTTCTTC
CASSILADSYNEQFF
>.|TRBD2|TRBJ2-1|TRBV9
TGTGCCAGCAGCGCGCGACTAGCGATCGATGAGCAGTTCTTC
CASSARLAIDEQFF
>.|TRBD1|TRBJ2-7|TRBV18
TGTGCCAGCTCACCACGAGGACAGGGGGGATACGAGCAGTACTTC
CASSPRGQGGYEQYF
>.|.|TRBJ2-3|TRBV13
TGTGCCAGCAGCAGGGGCCCTGGTGATACGCAGTATTTT
CASSRGPGDTQYF
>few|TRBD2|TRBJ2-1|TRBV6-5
TGTGCCAGCATCGGACTAGCGGGAGTGGGTGAGCAGTTCTTC
CASIGLAGVGEQFF
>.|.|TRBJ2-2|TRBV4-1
TGCGCCAGCAGGTCACAGGGCGCGAACACCGGGGAGCTGTTTTTT
CASRSQGANTGELFF
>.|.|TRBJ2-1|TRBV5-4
TGTGCCAGCAGCTTCTTTCCGGGAGTACGGCAGTTCTTC
CASSFFPGVRQFF
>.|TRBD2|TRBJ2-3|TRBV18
TGTGCCAGCTCACCACCGGCTAGCGGGAGGGCCGCAGATACGCAGTATTTT
CASSPPASGRAADTQYF
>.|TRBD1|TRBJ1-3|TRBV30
TGTGCCTGGAACCATCCCCTCCAGGGGGAACGTGGAAACACCATATATTTT
CAWNHPLQGERGNTIYF
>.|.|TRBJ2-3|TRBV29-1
TGCAGCGTTGAAGTGGGGATGGGGAGAACGCAGTATTTT
CSVEVGMGRTQYF
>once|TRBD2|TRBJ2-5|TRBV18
TGTGCCAGCTCACCAGTGGTAAGCGGGAGGTATGGCGAGACCCAGTACTTC
CASSPVVSGRYGETQYF
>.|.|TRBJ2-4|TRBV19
TGTGCCAGTAGTATGGCAACGAGGGACTCAAAACTAGCCAAAAACATTCAGTACTTC
CASSMATRDSKLAKNIQYF
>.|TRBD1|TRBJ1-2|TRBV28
TGTGCCAGCAGTACCCGGACAGGGGCTAATGGCTACACCTTC
CASSTRTGANGYTF
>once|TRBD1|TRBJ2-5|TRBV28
TGTGCCAGCAGTCCAGGGGGGACAGGGGGCTTAGAGACCCAGTACTTC
CASSPGGTGGLETQYF
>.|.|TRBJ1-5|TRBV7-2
TGTGCCAGCAGCTACGGAGGCAGGGAGTGGCAGCCCCAGCATTTT
CASSYGGREWQPQHF
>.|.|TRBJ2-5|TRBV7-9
TGTGCCAGCAGCCTAAAGACTCGTCAAGAGACCCAGTACTTC
CASSLKTRQETQYF
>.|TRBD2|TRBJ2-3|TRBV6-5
TGTGCCAGCAGCCTTAGCGGGAGTGAATCCGATACGCAGTATTTT
CASSLSGSESDTQYF
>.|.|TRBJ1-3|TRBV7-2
TGTGCCAGCAGCTCCTTCAGAGGGGACACCATATATTTT
CASSSFRGDTIYF
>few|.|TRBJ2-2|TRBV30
TGTGCCTGGAGCCTAAACACCGGGGAGCTGTTTTTT
CAWSLNTGELFF
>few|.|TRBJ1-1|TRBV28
TGTGCCAGCAGCACCTACACTGAAGCTTTCTTT
CASSTYTEAFF
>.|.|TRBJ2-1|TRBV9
TGTGCCAGCAGCGTTAGCACATACAATGAGCAGTTCTTC
CASSVSTYNEQFF